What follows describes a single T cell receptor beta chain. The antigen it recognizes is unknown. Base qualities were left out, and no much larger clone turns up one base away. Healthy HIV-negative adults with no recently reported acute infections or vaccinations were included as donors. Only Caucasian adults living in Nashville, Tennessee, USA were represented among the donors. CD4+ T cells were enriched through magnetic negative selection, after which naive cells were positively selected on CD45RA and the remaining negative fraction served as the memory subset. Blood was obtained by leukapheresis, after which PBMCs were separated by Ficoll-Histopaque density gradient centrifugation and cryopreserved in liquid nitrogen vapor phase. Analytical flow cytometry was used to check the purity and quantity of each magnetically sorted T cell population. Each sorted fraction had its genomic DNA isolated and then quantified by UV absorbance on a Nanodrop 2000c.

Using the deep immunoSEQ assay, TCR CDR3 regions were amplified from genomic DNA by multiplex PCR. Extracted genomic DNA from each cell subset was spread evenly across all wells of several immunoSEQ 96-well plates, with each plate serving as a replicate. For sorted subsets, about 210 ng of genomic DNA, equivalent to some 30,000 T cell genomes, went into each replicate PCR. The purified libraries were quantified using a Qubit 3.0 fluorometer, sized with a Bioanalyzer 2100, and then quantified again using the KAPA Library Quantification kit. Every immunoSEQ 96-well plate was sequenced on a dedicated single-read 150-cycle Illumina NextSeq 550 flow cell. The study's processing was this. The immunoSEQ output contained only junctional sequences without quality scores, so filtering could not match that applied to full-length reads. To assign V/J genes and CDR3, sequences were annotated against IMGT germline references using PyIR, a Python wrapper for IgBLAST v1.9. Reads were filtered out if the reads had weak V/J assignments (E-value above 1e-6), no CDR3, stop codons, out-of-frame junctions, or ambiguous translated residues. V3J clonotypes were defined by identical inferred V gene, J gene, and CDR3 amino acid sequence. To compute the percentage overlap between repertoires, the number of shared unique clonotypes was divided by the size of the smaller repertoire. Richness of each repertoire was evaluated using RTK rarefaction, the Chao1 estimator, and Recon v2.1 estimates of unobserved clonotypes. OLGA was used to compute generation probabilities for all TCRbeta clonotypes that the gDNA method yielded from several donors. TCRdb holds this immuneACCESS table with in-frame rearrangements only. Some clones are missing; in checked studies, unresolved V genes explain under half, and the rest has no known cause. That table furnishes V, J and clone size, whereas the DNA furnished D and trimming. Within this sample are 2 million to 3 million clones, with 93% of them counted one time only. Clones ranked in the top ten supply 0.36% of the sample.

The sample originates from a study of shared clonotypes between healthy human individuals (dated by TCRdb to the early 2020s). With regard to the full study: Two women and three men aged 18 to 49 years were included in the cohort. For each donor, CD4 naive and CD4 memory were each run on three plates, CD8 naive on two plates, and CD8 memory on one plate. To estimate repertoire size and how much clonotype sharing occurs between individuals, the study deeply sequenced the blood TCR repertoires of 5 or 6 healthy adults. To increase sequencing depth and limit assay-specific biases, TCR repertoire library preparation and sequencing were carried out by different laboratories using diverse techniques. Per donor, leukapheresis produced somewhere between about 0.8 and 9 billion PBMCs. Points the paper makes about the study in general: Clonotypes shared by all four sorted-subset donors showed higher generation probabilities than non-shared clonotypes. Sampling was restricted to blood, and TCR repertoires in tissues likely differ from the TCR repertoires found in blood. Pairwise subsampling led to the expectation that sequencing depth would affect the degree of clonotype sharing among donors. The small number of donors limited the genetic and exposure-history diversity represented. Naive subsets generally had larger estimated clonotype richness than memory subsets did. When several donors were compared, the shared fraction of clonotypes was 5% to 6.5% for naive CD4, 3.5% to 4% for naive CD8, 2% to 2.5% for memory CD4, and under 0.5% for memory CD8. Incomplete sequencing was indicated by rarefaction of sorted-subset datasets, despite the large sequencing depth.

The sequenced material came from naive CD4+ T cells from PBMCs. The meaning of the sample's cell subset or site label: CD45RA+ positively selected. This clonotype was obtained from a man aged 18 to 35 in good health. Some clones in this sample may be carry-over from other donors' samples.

The DNA reads TGTGCCAGCAGCGTTTCACCGGGGTTAAATGAAAAACTGTTTTTT. It encodes CASSVSPGLNEKLFF. The chain uses TRBV9 and TRBJ1-4; no confident D gene assignment can be made. The CDR3 holds 15 amino acids from the cysteine to the phenylalanine. The retained sequence is limited to the CDR3, 45 bases, with the frame set at the first base. Cut back by 2 bases and 5 bases, the V and J ends lie 13 bases apart. The germline V gene gives CDR1 as SGDLS and CDR2 as YYNGEE.